This T cell receptor (beta chain) was recorded in a study of PD-L1 blockade in urothelial cancer (dated by TCRdb to about 2017). For context, the study as a whole: All patients started therapy around 2014 and received atezolizumab 1,200 mg intravenously every 3 weeks. Blood samples were analyzed 3 weeks after the start of treatment (second dose) and 6 weeks after the start of treatment. In the same patients who had TCR sequencing, pretreatment tumors also underwent whole exome sequencing and RNA sequencing. Several patients achieved durable clinical benefit and around 19 did not. An exploratory multi-omic analysis was conducted of the somatic, immune and clinical correlates of response to PD-L1 blockade with atezolizumab in urothelial cancer. Pretreatment tumor samples, along with matched peripheral blood serially collected before and after atezolizumab treatment, were subjected to TCR sequencing. About 90% of the roughly 30 patients were identified as males with urothelial cancer of bladder origin, and a prior smoking history was reported by 18 of 29 patients. Durable clinical benefit meant progression-free survival longer than 6 months, and TCR features were also tested against progression-free and overall survival. An ECOG performance status of 0 or 1 was recorded for the patients, and 0 to 3 prior chemotherapy regimens had been received by the patients. A median of around 150,000 T cells and fewer than 85,000 unique TCRs was obtained from blood samples, and a median clonality of 0.080 was observed. Over 28 patients had pretreatment blood TCR-seq, roughly 25 had at least one posttreatment blood collection, and roughly 25 had tumor TCR-seq. What the study reported, not specific to this receptor: Improved progression-free and overall survival was associated with having pretreatment peripheral blood TCR clonality below the median. Among patients with durable benefit, tumor-associated TCR clones showed greater expansion in peripheral blood 3 weeks after treatment started (n ≈ 21, p = 0.022). Because of the small sample size (n ≈ 29) and the many exploratory analyses performed, the results are intended to be regarded as hypothesis-generating.

Synthetic TCR analog templates were spiked into each PCR to estimate absolute template abundance from read counts. Using the immunoSEQ assay, TCRbeta CDR3 regions were amplified from genomic DNA with bias-controlled V and J gene primers. Sequencing of rearranged TCRbeta segments was done at approximately 20X coverage. The study's own analysis went as follows. Clustering was used to correct sequencing errors, and CDR3s were annotated against IMGT so that V, D and J genes could be assigned. Only productive TCRbeta rearrangements were used in downstream analyses, excluding out-of-frame or stop-codon sequences. Clonality was calculated as one minus the Shannon entropy normalized by the log of the number of unique productive sequences. Clones differing between time points or between blood and tumor were identified using Fisher's exact test with Benjamini-Hochberg correction, with an adjusted p below 0.01 applied as the threshold. Not all clones reach the TCRdb copy of this immuneACCESS table, which keeps in-frame sequences only. Checked studies attribute under half of the gap to unresolved V genes and leave the rest unexplained. V, J and clone size reflect that table, while D and trimming were determined from the DNA. For this sample the table gives approximately 90,000 clones, of which over 75% were detected only once. The ten largest clones add up to 14% of the sample.

The sample's time point, from its label and the paper: pretreatment peripheral blood. A total of 25 to 30 patients with locally advanced or metastatic urothelial carcinoma, treated at Memorial Sloan Kettering on a trial protocol, made up the cohort. Peripheral blood mononuclear cells were collected pretreatment and during treatment, with between 1 and 8 total time points per patient. The Qiagen DNeasy Blood extraction kit was used to purify genomic DNA from total PBMCs and tumor samples. PBMCs were collected pretreatment and during treatment, and were isolated and stored as previously described. In regard to this clone: Its antigen target is currently unknown. Per-base quality was not reported, and no clone a single base away is much larger than it.

The sample consisted of PBMCs, taken around atezolizumab (anti-PD-L1) treatment. The sequence was collected from a man aged 60-69 years with urothelial cancer.

The CDR3 reads CASSIQEGRAEAFF. Here is the DNA: TGTGCCAGCAGCATACAGGAGGGCAGGGCTGAAGCTTTCTTT. The chain is made from TRBV7-2 and TRBJ1-1; TRBD1 is a weak D gene call, 5 bases matching. Taken from cysteine to phenylalanine, the CDR3 has 14 residues. The entry retains the CDR3 DNA only, 42 bases that are in frame from base 1. Trimming costs V 5 bases and J 6 bases, and their ends lie 16 bases apart. CDR1 SGHTA and CDR2 FQGNSA were looked up in the germline V gene.